The present entry profiles one T cell receptor (beta chain) with its context. Its antigen is undetermined. The sample is drawn from a study of shared clonotypes between healthy human individuals. The V gene end was trimmed by 6 bases and the J gene end by 1 base; junction bases not matched to a gene: 11. Germline V gives CDR1 KGHSH, CDR2 LQKENI. The CDR3 sequence is 19 residues long. An assay was performed, and its level was deep. Each cell subset's genomic DNA was divided evenly among several immunoSEQ plates. Under the authors' procedure: Junction-only sequences produced by ImmunoSEQ had no quality scores, so filtering differed. TCRdb's copy holds only in-frame clones and misses some; the assay was immunoSEQ multiplex PCR. V, J and clone size derive from that table, while D and trimming were established from the DNA sequence. The sample lists 700,000 or so clones, 60% to 80% occurring once. Findings and caveats of the study: Naive subsets usually exceeded memory subsets in estimated richness.

The chain has TRBV18 and TRBJ2-5; 16 bases are shared with TRBD2. The sequence came from a woman between 25 and 40 years old in good health. The sample consisted of memory CD4+ T cells sorted from blood. Subset meaning: CD45RA-negative fraction. The CDR3 is CASSPLPGLAGGSQETQYF. CDR3 DNA sequence: TGTGCCAGCTCCCCTTTGCCGGGACTAGCGGGAGGGTCCCAAGAGACCCAGTACTTC.